The present T cell receptor beta chain was sequenced within a study of T cells in Graves' hyperthyroidism and ophthalmopathy. Study-level findings and limits: In blood, most of the thyroid clonotypes expanded above 0.001 were also present.

TCR beta CDR3 sequences were amplified from RNA transcripts. HTBI primers were used for first-round RT-PCR of the TCR CDR3. TCRdb re-called the multiplex PCR reads with MiXCR, one entry per CDR3 protein. The table shows over 300,000 distinct CDR3 sequences, with around 13% occurring only once. The length of the CDR3 is 15 residues. V trimming: 1 base; J trimming: 9 bases; junction bases outside the gene matches: 8. The hyperthyroidism patients had all been newly diagnosed, and their disease duration was under 2 months. Their ages ranged from 18 to 65 years. Exclusions: uncontrolled infection, other autoimmune disease, pregnancy, lactation. This clonotype was counted at least ten times. Its antigen is still unknown.

The J gene is TRBJ2-1, the V gene TRBV12-3 or TRBV12-4, with 8 nucleotides matching TRBD2. The sequence derives from a woman between 55 and 75 years old with Graves' hyperthyroidism. Material for sequencing was blood. The CDR3 protein is CASSLGLAGAGEQFF. The CDR3 DNA sequence: TGTGCCAGCAGTTTAGGGCTAGCGGGTGCCGGTGAGCAGTTCTTC.